A single sample is the source of the 26 T cell receptor beta chains below, sequenced in a study of molecular identifiers for immune sequencing clone quantification. Via MiXCR, TCRdb re-called the PCR reads, giving one row per CDR3 protein. Of about 100,000 distinct CDR3 sequences in the sample, roughly a third were seen once. Sequenced material: naive CD8+ T cells from blood, with Jurkat cell RNA spiked in. Subset indicated: FACS-sorted CD8+CD4-CCR7+CD45RA+ naive T cells. These receptors were collected from a human donor in good health. Some libraries in this study had Jurkat cell RNA spiked in.

As for this clonotype: The junction departs from germline at one end; a sequencing error may be responsible. The chain employs TRBV6-2 or TRBV6-3 and TRBJ2-6, with D tentatively TRBD2 (6 bases). The germline CDR1 and CDR2 sequences are MNHEY and SVGEGT. This CDR3 has 19 residues. CDR3 coding DNA: TGTGCCAGCAGTGAGGGCCTCGGGCGGGACCTCTCTGGGGGCAACGTCCTGACTTTC. This encodes CASSEGLGRDLSGGNVLTF.

To note about this clonotype: A much larger clone is a single base away; this may be a read error. Here the CDR3 DNA reads TGTGCCAGCAGCTTAATACAACTAGCGGGCACCGGGGAGCAGTTTTTT. Translating it yields CASSLIQLAGTGEQFF. The rearrangement links TRBV7-8 to TRBJ2-2, with 9 bases identical to TRBD2. The CDR3 length is 16 residues. Per the germline V gene, CDR1 is SGHVS and CDR2 is FQNEAQ. Full variable domain (outside the CDR3, taken from reference TRBV7-8 and TRBJ2-2): GAGVSQSPRYKVAKRGQDVALRCDPISGHVSLFWYQQALGQGPEFLTYFQNEAQLDKSGLPSDRFFAERPEGSVSTLKIQRTQQEDSAVYLCASSLIQLAGTGEQFFGEGSRLTVL.

In this sample, this clonotype turned up a few times. A read error may account for a junction end that differs from germline. This chain joins TRBV5-6 and TRBJ2-1; D is possibly TRBD2 (6 bases). In germline, CDR1 is SGHDT, CDR2 YYEEEE. The CDR3 contains 14 residues. The CDR3 here is CASRLVAAPNEQFF. CDR3 nucleotides: TGTGCCAGCAGGTTGGTAGCGGCCCCCAATGAGCAGTTCTTC. The full variable domain, in which reference TRBV5-6 and TRBJ2-1 provide the parts outside the CDR3, is DAGVTQSPTHLIKTRGQQVTLRCSPKSGHDTVSWYQQALGQGPQFIFQYYEEEERQRGNFPDRFSGHQFPNYSSELNVNALLLGDSALYLCASRLVAAPNEQFFGPGTRLTVL.

Only a few counts were recorded for this clonotype. V is TRBV7-6 and J is TRBJ2-5; D not resolved. Germline V gives CDR1 SGHVS, CDR2 FNYEAQ. CDR3 length: 13 amino acids. V lost 2 bases, J lost 5 bases, and 9 bases lay in between. CDR3 sequence (DNA): TGTGCCAGCAGCTTAAACTCCGGGGAGACCCAGTACTTC. Residues: CASSLNSGETQYF. Complete variable domain (other parts from reference TRBV7-6 and TRBJ2-5): GAGVSQSPRYKVTKRGQDVALRCDPISGHVSLYWYRQALGQGPEFLTYFNYEAQQDKSGLPNDRFSAERPEGSISTLTIQRTEQRDSAMYRCASSLNSGETQYFGPGTRLLVL.

V gene TRBV27 combines with J gene TRBJ1-5; D call uncertain. This CDR3 has 9 amino acids. Germline V gene lookup returns CDR1 MNHEY and CDR2 SMNVEV (reference sequence). V dropped 11 bases and J dropped 6 bases, with 5 bases sitting between them. CDR3 sequence (DNA): TGTGCCGCTGGTCAGCCCCAGCATTTT. Translation: CAAGQPQHF.

In its sample, this clonotype was seen many times. V gene TRBV12-3 or TRBV12-4 combines with J gene TRBJ1-1; D call uncertain. The germline V and J ends were trimmed by 5 bases and 2 bases, with 15 bases remaining between them. The length of the CDR3 is 15 residues. CDR3 DNA: TGTGCCAGCAGTCCTATGAACCAGCTCAACACTGAAGCTTTCTTT. Translated: CASSPMNQLNTEAFF.

This clonotype was seen at least ten times. This sequence joins TRBV5-1 and TRBJ2-3; 8 bases align to TRBD2. The CDR3 loop spans 15 amino acids. J gave up 3 bases and V 4 bases, and 7 bases lay outside the gene matches. Germline V gene lookup returns CDR1 SGHRS and CDR2 YFSETQ. CDR3 nucleotides: TGCGCCAGCAGCACCACCGGGACTAGAACAGATACGCAGTATTTT. Translated, it gives CASSTTGTRTDTQYF.

This clonotype was counted ten times or more. The chain is built from TRBV5-1 and TRBJ1-1, with D hard to call. The CDR3 totals 13 residues. The ends were cut back, 5 bases at V and 5 bases at J, with 13 bases in the middle. Germline-derived CDR1 and CDR2 are SGHRS and YFSETQ. The CDR3 spells CASRLGSATEAFF. The CDR3 DNA reads TGCGCCAGCAGACTTGGGTCAGCGACTGAAGCTTTCTTT. Complete variable domain (other parts from reference TRBV5-1 and TRBJ1-1): KAGVTQTPRYLIKTRGQQVTLSCSPISGHRSVSWYQQTPGQGLQFLFEYFSETQRNKGNFPGRFSGRQFSNSRSEMNVSTLELGDSALYLCASRLGSATEAFFGQGTRLTVV.

This clonotype was seen only a few times. The gene calls are TRBV2 and TRBJ2-7, with a tentative D call TRBD2 (6 bases). V lost 1 base and J 11 bases, leaving 15 bases between the germline ends. Germline V gene lookup returns CDR1 SNHLY and CDR2 FYNNEI. CDR3 length: 13 residues. CDR3 loop: CASSEEGRDSEYF. The CDR3 bases are TGTGCCAGCAGTGAAGAGGGCCGGGACTCGGAGTACTTC. The complete variable domain, with remaining parts taken from reference TRBV2 and TRBJ2-7, reads EPEVTQTPSHQVTQMGQEVILRCVPISNHLYFYWYRQILGQKVEFLVSFYNNEISEKSEIFDDQFSVERPDGSNFTLKIRSTKLEDSAMYFCASSEEGRDSEYFGPGTRLTVT.

The chain has TRBV9 and TRBJ2-1; 14 nucleotides line up with TRBD2. V was clipped by 3 bases and J by 1 base; unmatched bases: 9. CDR3 length: 19 residues. Germline V gene data show CDR1 as SGDLS and CDR2 as YYNGEE. The CDR3, as DNA: TGTGCCAGCAGCGCGCCCCGGACTAGCGGGAGGCCTTCCTACAATGAGCAGTTCTTC. As protein: CASSAPRTSGRPSYNEQFF.

V usage is TRBV20-1 and J usage is TRBJ2-4, with D possibly being TRBD1 or TRBD2 (5 bases each). In germline, CDR1 is DFQATT, CDR2 SNEGSKA (reference sequence). This CDR3 has 17 amino acids. Trimming stripped 1 base from V and 2 bases from J, with 18 bases between. CDR3 sequence (DNA): TGCAGTGCTAGAGTTGGATATGCTGGGGACCCCAAAAACATTCAGTACTTC. Encoded protein: CSARVGYAGDPKNIQYF.

This chain uses TRBV10-3 with TRBJ2-7; 10 bases agree with TRBD2. This CDR3 has 17 amino acids. Germline loops: CDR1 ENHRY, CDR2 SYGVKD. V shed 2 bases, J shed 2 bases, and the junction held 9 bases outside the gene matches. The CDR3 nucleotides are TGTGCCATCAGTGAGACCTGGACTAGCGGAACGGCCTACGAGCAGTACTTC. The encoded protein is CAISETWTSGTAYEQYF.

This clonotype has ten or more counts. The genes are TRBV7-6 and TRBJ2-3; a weak D match, TRBD2 (6 bases). V lost 3 bases and J lost 1, with 8 bases in between. CDR3 length: 14 amino acids. CDR1 is SGHVS and CDR2 is FNYEAQ in the germline V gene. CDR3 loop: CASSFGGGTDTQYF. CDR3 DNA: TGTGCCAGCAGCTTCGGCGGGGGCACAGATACGCAGTATTTT.

The chain couples TRBV5-1 to TRBJ2-2, with D unresolved. The CDR3 is 13 amino acids. V was trimmed by 0 bases and J by 5 bases, leaving 5 bases between them. Per the germline V gene, CDR1 is SGHRS and CDR2 is YFSETQ. This chain's CDR3 is CASSLARTGELFF. The CDR3 DNA reads TGCGCCAGCAGCTTGGCTAGAACCGGGGAGCTGTTTTTT.

This rearrangement joins TRBV6-2 or TRBV6-3 to TRBJ2-1; 11 positions match TRBD2. Germline assignment: CDR1 MNHEY and CDR2 SVGEGT. The CDR3 sequence is 15 residues long. Germline trimming cut 2 bases from V and 15 bases from J; bases unmatched to any gene: 12. CDR3 sequence (DNA): TGTGCCAGCAGTTACGAGGGACTAGCGGAGCAGCATGGGTTCTTC. Translated, it gives CASSYEGLAEQHGFF.

This clonotype came up a few times. V usage is TRBV20-1 and J usage is TRBJ2-7, with 11 bases that match TRBD2. The CDR3 has 15 residues. V lost 2 bases to trimming and J lost 1 base; unmatched junction nucleotides: 4. Per germline, CDR1 DFQATT and CDR2 SNEGSKA (reference sequence). CDR3 amino acids: CSARPTSGSSYEQYF. The CDR3 DNA reads as TGCAGTGCTAGACCTACTAGCGGGAGTTCCTACGAGCAGTACTTC.

On this clonotype: Given the absence of the conserved phenylalanine or tryptophan at the CDR3 end, a read error is likely. This chain links TRBV29-1 with TRBJ2-2; D is ambiguous. The germline V gene has CDR1 SQVTM and CDR2 ANQGSEA. V was shortened by 0 bases and J by 1 base, with 6 bases between the two germline ends. The CDR3 has 14 residues. In DNA, the CDR3 is TGCAGCGTTGAAGATCCCCTGAACACCGGGGAGCTGTTTTTA. Translated: CSVEDPLNTGELFL.

The chain employs TRBV27 and TRBJ2-3; D is uncertain. The CDR3 extends over 13 amino acids. Germline V CDR1 and CDR2: MNHEY, SMNVEV (reference sequence). Trimming left V 2 bases short and J 10 bases short, with 13 bases between. CDR3 amino acids: CASSLSPGWAQYF. The CDR3 DNA follows: TGTGCCAGCAGTTTAAGTCCGGGTTGGGCGCAGTATTTT.

This clonotype was observed many times. The chain links TRBV6-2 or TRBV6-3 to TRBJ2-2; weak D call: TRBD2 (6 bases). V was trimmed by 7 bases and J by 7 bases, leaving 16 bases between them. The CDR3 consists of 14 residues. The germline V gene encodes CDR1 MNHEY and CDR2 SVGEGT. The CDR3 nucleotides read TGTGCCAGCAAATTCCCGGGAGTCATCGGGGAGCTGTTTTTT. Protein sequence: CASKFPGVIGELFF.

This clonotype was picked up a small number of times. This chain uses TRBV4-3 with TRBJ2-7; possibly TRBD1 or TRBD2 for D (5 bases each). V was shortened by 0 bases and J by 0 bases, with 9 bases between the two germline ends. The germline CDR1 and CDR2 sequences are LGHNA and YSLEER. The length of the CDR3 is 15 residues. CDR3 sequence reads: CASSQERGHSYEQYF. In DNA form, the CDR3 reads TGCGCCAGCAGCCAAGAGAGGGGTCACTCCTACGAGCAGTACTTC.

The rearrangement links TRBV19 to TRBJ1-5, with D perhaps TRBD1 (5 bases). This CDR3 comprises 16 residues. The V gene lost 6 bases and the J gene lost 5 bases, with 20 bases spanning the gap. Germline V gives CDR1 LNHDA, CDR2 SQIVND (reference sequence). CDR3 in DNA: TGTGCCAGTAGCCCTACCTGGACAAGGGTTGATCAGCCCCAGCATTTT. Its protein is CASSPTWTRVDQPQHF.

V and J are TRBV5-1 and TRBJ2-5, with D possibly TRBD2 on 7 matching bases. The CDR3 has 15 residues. Trimming took off 4 bases at V and 1 base at J, with 14 bases between the two ends. From germline, CDR1 is SGHRS and CDR2 YFSETQ. The CDR3 here is CASSQWRGRQETQYF. DNA for the CDR3: TGCGCCAGCAGCCAATGGCGGGGGCGCCAAGAGACCCAGTACTTC.

The CDR3 sequence is CASSFPSDEQFF. In DNA form, the CDR3 reads TGTGCCAGCAGCTTCCCTAGCGATGAGCAGTTCTTC. This rearrangement joins TRBV5-6 to TRBJ2-1; D may be TRBD2 (6 bases). CDR3 length equals 12 residues. CDR1 and CDR2 (germline): SGHDT, YYEEEE. The V and J ends lost 2 bases and 8 bases respectively, with 8 bases between them.

This clonotype was detected only once. V is TRBV7-9 and J is TRBJ2-1; 10 nucleotides match TRBD2. Trimming cost V 4 bases and J 4 bases; bases outside gene matches: 4. The length of the CDR3 is 15 residues. Germline V gene lookup returns CDR1 SEHNR and CDR2 FQNEAQ (reference sequence). The CDR3 spells CASSSRSGRYNEQFF. CDR3 sequence (DNA): TGTGCCAGCAGCTCCCGTAGCGGGAGGTACAATGAGCAGTTCTTC.

This clonotype was detected a few times. The V call is TRBV20-1, the J call TRBJ2-3; D is tentatively TRBD1 or TRBD2 (5 bases each). The CDR3 loop spans 12 amino acids. The V gene's germline CDR1 is DFQATT and CDR2 SNEGSKA (reference sequence). Trimming stripped 6 bases from V and 8 bases from J, with 15 bases between. For the CDR3, the DNA is TGCAGTGCAGGGGAGCAGGGTAGTACGCAGTATTTT. This translates into CSAGEQGSTQYF.

This clonotype has more than one count but fewer than ten. This chain uses TRBV11-2 with TRBJ2-5; D remains ambiguous. V was pared by 9 bases and J by 10 bases, with 15 bases between. The CDR3 is made up of 11 amino acids. CDR1 is SGHAT and CDR2 is FQNNGV in the germline V gene. In DNA form, the CDR3 reads TGTGCCAGTCAAGGAGCCGGCAGCCAGTACTTC. It is translated as CASQGAGSQYF.